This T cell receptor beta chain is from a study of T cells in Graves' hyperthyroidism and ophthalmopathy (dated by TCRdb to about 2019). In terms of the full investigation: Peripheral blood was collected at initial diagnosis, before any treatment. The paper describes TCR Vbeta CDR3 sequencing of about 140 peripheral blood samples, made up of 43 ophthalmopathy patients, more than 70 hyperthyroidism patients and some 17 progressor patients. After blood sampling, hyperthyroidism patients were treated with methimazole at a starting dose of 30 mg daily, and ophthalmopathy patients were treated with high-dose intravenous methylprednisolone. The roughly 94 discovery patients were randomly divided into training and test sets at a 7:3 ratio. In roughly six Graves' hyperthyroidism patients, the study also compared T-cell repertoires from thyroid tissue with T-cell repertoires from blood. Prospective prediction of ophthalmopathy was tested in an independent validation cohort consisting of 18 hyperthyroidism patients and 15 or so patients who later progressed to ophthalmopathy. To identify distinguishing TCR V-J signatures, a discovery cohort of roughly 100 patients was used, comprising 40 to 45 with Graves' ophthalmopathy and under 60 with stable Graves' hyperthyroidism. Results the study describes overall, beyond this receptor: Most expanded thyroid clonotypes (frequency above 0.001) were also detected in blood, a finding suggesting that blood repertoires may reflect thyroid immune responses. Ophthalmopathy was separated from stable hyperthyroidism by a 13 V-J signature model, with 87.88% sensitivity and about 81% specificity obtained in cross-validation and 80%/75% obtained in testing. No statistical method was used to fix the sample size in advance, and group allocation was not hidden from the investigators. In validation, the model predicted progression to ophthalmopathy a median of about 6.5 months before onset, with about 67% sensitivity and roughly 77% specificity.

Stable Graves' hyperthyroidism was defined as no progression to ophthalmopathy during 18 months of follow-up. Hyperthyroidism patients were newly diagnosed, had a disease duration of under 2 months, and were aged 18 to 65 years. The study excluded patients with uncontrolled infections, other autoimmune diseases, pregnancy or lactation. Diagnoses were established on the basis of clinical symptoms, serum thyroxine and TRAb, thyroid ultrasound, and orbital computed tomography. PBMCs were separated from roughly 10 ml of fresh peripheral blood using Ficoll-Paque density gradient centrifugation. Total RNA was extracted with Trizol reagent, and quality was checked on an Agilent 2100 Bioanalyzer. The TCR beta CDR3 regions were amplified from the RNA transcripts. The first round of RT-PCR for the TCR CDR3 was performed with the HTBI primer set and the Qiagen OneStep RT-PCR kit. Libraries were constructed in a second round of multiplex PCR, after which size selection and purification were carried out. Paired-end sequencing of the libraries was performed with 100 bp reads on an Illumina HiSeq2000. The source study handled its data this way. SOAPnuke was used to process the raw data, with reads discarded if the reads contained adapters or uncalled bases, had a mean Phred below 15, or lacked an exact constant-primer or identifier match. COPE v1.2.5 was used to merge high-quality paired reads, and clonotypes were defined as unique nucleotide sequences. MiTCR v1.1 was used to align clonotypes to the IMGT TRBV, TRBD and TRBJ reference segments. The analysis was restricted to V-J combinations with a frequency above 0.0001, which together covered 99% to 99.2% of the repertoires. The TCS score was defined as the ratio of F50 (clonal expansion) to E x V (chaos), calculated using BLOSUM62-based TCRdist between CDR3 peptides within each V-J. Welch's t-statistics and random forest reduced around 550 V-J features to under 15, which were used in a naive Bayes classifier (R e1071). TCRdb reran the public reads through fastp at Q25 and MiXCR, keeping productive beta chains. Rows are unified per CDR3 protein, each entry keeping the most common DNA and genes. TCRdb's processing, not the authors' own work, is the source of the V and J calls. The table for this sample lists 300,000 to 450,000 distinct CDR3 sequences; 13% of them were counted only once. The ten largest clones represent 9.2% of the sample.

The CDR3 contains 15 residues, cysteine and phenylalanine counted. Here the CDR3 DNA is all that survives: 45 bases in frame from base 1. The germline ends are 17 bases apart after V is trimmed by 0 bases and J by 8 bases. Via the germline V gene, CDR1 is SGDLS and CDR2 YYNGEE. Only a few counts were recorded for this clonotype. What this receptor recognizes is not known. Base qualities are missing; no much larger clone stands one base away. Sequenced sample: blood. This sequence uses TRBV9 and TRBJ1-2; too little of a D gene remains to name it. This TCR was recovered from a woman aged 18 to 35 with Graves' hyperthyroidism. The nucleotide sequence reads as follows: TGTGCCAGCAGCGTAGGATGGGCAAACTCGGGGGGCTACACCTTC. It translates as CASSVGWANSGGYTF.